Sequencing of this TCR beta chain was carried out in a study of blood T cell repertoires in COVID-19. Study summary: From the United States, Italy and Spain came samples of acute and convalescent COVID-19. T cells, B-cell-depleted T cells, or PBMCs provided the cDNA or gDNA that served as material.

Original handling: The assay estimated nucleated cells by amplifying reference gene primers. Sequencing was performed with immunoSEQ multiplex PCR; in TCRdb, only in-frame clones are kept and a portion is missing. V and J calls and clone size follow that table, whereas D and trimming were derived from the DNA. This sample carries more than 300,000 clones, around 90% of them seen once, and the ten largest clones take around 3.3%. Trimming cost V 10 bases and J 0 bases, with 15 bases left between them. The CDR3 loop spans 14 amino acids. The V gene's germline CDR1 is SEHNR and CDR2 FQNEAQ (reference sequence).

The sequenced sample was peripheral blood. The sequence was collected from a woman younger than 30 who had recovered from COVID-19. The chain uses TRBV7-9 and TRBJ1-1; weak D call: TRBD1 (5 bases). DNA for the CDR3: TGTGCCATCCGGGGGAGGTCCATGAACACTGAAGCTTTCTTT. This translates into CAIRGRSMNTEAFF.